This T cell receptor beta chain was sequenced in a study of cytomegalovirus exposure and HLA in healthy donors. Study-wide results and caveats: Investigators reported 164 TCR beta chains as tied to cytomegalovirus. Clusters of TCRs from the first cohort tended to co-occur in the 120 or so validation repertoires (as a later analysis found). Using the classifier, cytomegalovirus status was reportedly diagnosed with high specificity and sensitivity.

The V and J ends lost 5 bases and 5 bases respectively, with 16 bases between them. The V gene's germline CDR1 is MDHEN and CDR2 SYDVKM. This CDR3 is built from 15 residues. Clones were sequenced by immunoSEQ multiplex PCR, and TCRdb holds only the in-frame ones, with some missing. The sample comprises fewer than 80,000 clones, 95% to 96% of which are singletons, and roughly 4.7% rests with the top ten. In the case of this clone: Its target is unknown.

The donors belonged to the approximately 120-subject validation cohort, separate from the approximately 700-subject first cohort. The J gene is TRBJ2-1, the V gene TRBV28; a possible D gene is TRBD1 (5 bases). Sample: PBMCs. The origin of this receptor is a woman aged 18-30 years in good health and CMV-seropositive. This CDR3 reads CASSEGVGLDNEQFF. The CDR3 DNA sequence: TGTGCCAGCAGTGAAGGGGTGGGGCTAGACAATGAGCAGTTCTTC. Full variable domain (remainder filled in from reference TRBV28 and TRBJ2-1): DVKVTQSSRYLVKRTGEKVFLECVQDMDHENMFWYRQDPGLGLRLIYFSYDVKMKEKGDIPEGYSVSREKKERFSLILESASTNQTSMYLCASSEGVGLDNEQFFGPGTRLTVL.